This TCR beta chain was sequenced in a study of follicular helper T cells after annual influenza vaccination. This clone was seen a single time. Data came from immunoSEQ multiplex PCR; TCRdb stores just in-frame clones and leaves some out. This table has more than 9,500 clones, 60% to 80% appearing once. The time point: 2015-2016 season, pre-vaccination. CDR1 KGHSH and CDR2 LQKENI come from the germline V gene. V lost 0 bases to trimming and J lost 2 bases, with 11 bases between them. There are 16 residues in the CDR3. The chain carries TRBV18 and TRBJ2-1; D gene uncertain. The sample in question was CXCR5+ CD38- circulating T follicular helper cells from blood, obtained on the day of influenza vaccination. Subset noted: circulating Tfh, non-naive CD4+CXCR5+PD-1+ (ICOS+CD38+ or ICOS-CD38-). This sequence originates from an adult who received the influenza vaccine. CDR3 sequence: CASSPPMAGTYNEQFF. CDR3 DNA sequence: TGTGCCAGCTCACCACCGATGGCAGGAACCTACAATGAGCAGTTCTTC.